Included here is one T cell receptor beta chain sequence, with context. This clonotype was found a few times. Its antigen is still unknown. No quality values exist for individual bases; no much larger clone is one base distant. The library was prepared using 5' RACE. Data came from an Illumina HiSeq 2500. A second PCR of about 6 to 11 cycles was run with a J-beta primer mix and a sample-barcoded 5' primer. Each TCR beta cDNA molecule received a unique molecular identifier from a template-switch 5' adaptor carrying 12 random nucleotides. Each sample yielded at least 2.5 million CDR3-containing paired-end reads. First-strand cDNA was synthesized from all RNA with the Mint cDNA synthesis kit, primed by a TRBC-specific oligonucleotide. All cDNA was treated with uracil-DNA glycosylase and then went through a first 18-cycle PCR with the universal primers M1SS and BC2_uni_R. The published analysis was carried out like this. Each sample was normalized by randomly selecting 1 million high-quality reads, each carrying a distinct molecular identifier. Reads with shared molecular identifiers were discarded instead of being binned into consensus sequences. MiTCR, run with a Q25 quality threshold and the strictest error-elimination algorithm, handled CDR3 identification, clonotype clustering and error correction. A nonparametric unseen species model using Euler transformation provided a lower-bound estimate of total TCR beta diversity. TCRdb ran its own pipeline on the public reads, namely fastp trimming at Q25 and MiXCR clone calling, and kept in-frame beta chains. Rows matching on CDR3 protein sequence are summarized as one entry with the most common DNA and genes. TCRdb, rather than the study authors, made the V and J calls. Here the sample has about 1.6 million distinct CDR3 sequences; approximately 32% occur a single time. Approximately 10% of the sample is in the top ten clones.

V ends up 1 base short and J 2 bases short, with an unmatched junction base count of 6. The CDR3 has 15 amino acids, counting the end cysteine and phenylalanine. Only the CDR3 region is kept as DNA, spanning 45 bases read in frame from base 1. Taken from the germline V gene (reference sequence), the CDR1 and CDR2 loops are GTSNPN and SVGIG. The data belong to a study of blood T cells in healthy people across ages (dated by TCRdb to 2015 to 2017). About the study as a whole: In model experiments, roughly one uniquely barcoded TCR beta cDNA molecule per two T cells was captured by template switching. The donors were split into four age groups: young (average around 15 years), middle-aged (around 40), aged (around 67) and long-lived (about 74). The study analyzed two additional independent replicas of 1 million unique cDNA reads from the same blood draw for two donors, one aged 18 to 29 and one aged 80 or older. Donors of different ages were randomly distributed across sequencing lanes to avoid experimental bias. The study measured age-related changes in TCR beta repertoire diversity using deep sequencing normalized with unique cDNA molecular identifiers.

General study outcomes and caveats: Bulk unsorted PBMC profiling prevented conclusive comparison of naive and antigen-experienced compartments. A strong correlation was found between observed TCR beta diversity and the percentage of naive T cells measured by flow cytometry. Observed TCR beta diversity per million T cells fell roughly linearly with age, and a significant reduction was already apparent by age around 40. The long-lived group showed more naive CD4+ T cells, fewer expanded clones and increased TCR diversity than the aged group, suggesting age selection. Because the CMV infection status of the donors was unknown, age-related changes in expanded clonotypes may potentially have been confounded. Total diversity estimates from one million sequenced T cells were considered lower bounds and underestimates.

Systemically healthy Caucasian individuals from Russia, around 39 in total and aged 6 to 90 years, were included as donors. Each donor gave 9.5 to 10 milliliters of peripheral blood, drawn into EDTA-treated Vacutainer tubes. Ficoll-Paque density-gradient centrifugation was used to isolate PBMCs, with at least 7 million per sample. Trizol reagent was used to extract total RNA from the PBMCs, yielding at least 5 micrograms per sample. For every donor, an aliquot of PBMCs went through flow cytometry to measure the percentages of naive CD45RAhigh/CD27high T cells. Sequenced sample: blood. This sequence originates from a woman in her 30s in good health. The sequence joins TRBV30 to TRBJ1-1, and 8 junctional nucleotides match TRBD1. CDR3 region: CAWSEGQGANTEAFF. The nucleotides are TGTGCCTGGAGTGAAGGGCAGGGGGCTAACACTGAAGCTTTCTTT. With the portions outside the CDR3 filled from the reference TRBV30 and TRBJ1-1 genes, the complete variable region becomes SQTIHQWPATLVQPVGSPLSLECTVEGTSNPNLYWYRQAAGRGLQLLFYSVGIGQISSEVPQNLSASRPQDRQFILSSKKLLLSDSGFYLCAWSEGQGANTEAFFGQGTRLTVV.